This T cell receptor beta chain was captured in a study of blood T cell repertoires in COVID-19. V was trimmed by 5 bases and J by 7 bases, leaving 12 bases between them. The CDR3 contains 13 residues. Germline V gene lookup returns CDR1 LGHNT and CDR2 FRNRAP. Data came from immunoSEQ multiplex PCR; TCRdb stores just in-frame clones and leaves some out. The sample includes 200,000 to 300,000 clones, around 86% of them seen just once. The sequenced sample consisted of peripheral blood. The chain recombines TRBV12-5 with TRBJ1-5; D remains unclear. This clonotype was obtained from an older woman with active or convalescent COVID-19. The CDR3 spells CASGREAGQPQHF. CDR3 DNA: TGTGCTAGTGGTCGGGAAGCAGGCCAGCCCCAGCATTTT.